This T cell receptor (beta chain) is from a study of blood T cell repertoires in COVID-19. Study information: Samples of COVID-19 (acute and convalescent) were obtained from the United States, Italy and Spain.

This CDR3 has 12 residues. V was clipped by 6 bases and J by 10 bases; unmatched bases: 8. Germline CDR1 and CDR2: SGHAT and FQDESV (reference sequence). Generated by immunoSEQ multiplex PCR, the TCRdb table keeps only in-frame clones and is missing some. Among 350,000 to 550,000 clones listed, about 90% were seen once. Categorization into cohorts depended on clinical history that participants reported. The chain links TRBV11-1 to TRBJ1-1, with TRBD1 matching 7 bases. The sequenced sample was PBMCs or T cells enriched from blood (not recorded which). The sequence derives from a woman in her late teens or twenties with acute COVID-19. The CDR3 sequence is CASSDTGVGAFF. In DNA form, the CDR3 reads TGTGCCAGCAGTGACACAGGGGTGGGAGCTTTCTTT.